These T cell receptor beta chains were read from a single sample in a study of CD8 T cells in ankylosing spondylitis. TCRdb passed the 5' RACE reads through MiXCR, listing each CDR3 protein once. The sample comprises 300,000 to 400,000 distinct CDR3 sequences, approximately 20% of which are singletons, and about 16% rests with the top ten. Sequencing was carried out using blood, either unsorted or a sorted T cell fraction (not recorded which). The receptors here all came from a male donor with ankylosing spondylitis. CDR3s include the opening cysteine and the closing phenylalanine or tryptophan. The D gene is left open where the match is weak. A row's size may be missing; if present it is once, few, many or a size class.

J: TRBJ1-2; length: 12; D: NA; size: NA; V: TRBV20-1; DNA: TGCAGTGTCAACAAAGGCAACTATGGCTACACCTTC; CDR3: CSVNKGNYGYTF
J: TRBJ1-3; length: 14; D: NA; size: many; V: TRBV18; DNA: TGTGCCAGCTCACCAGGGGCCTCTGGAAACACCATATATTTT; CDR3: CASSPGASGNTIYF
J: TRBJ2-5; length: 14; D: TRBD2; size: many; V: TRBV20-1; DNA: TGCAGTGCCATGTTGCTAGCGGGACGGGAGACCCAGTACTTC; CDR3: CSAMLLAGRETQYF
J: TRBJ1-2; length: 12; D: TRBD1; size: NA; V: TRBV29-1; DNA: TGCAGCGCTGGACAGGGAAACTATGGCTACACCTTC; CDR3: CSAGQGNYGYTF
J: TRBJ2-5; length: 14; D: TRBD2; size: NA; V: TRBV20-1; DNA: TGCAGTGCCGTGCCGGGACTAGCGCGAGAGACCCAGTACTTC; CDR3: CSAVPGLARETQYF
J: TRBJ1-1; length: 15; D: NA; size: NA; V: TRBV5-5; DNA: TGTGCCAGCAGCTTGGGCGGCCAGCGGAACACTGAAGCTTTCTTT; CDR3: CASSLGGQRNTEAFF
J: TRBJ2-7; length: 18; D: TRBD1; size: NA; V: TRBV15; DNA: TGTGCCACCAGCAGAGAATTAACCGGACAGGGACAAGTTTACGAGCAGTACTTC; CDR3: CATSRELTGQGQVYEQYF
J: TRBJ2-7; length: 15; D: TRBD1; size: few; V: TRBV15; DNA: TGTGCCACCAGCAGAGCGCCGGACAGGTCCTACGAGCAGTACTTC; CDR3: CATSRAPDRSYEQYF
J: TRBJ1-1; length: 16; D: NA; size: few; V: TRBV3-1; DNA: TGTGCCAGCAGCCAAGTAGCCAGGGAAGTGAACACTGAAGCTTTCTTT; CDR3: CASSQVAREVNTEAFF
J: TRBJ2-3; length: 19; D: TRBD1; size: few; V: TRBV3-1; DNA: TGTGCCAGCAGCCAACGACCGCTACCGGGACAGGGGAGCACAGATACGCAGTATTTT; CDR3: CASSQRPLPGQGSTDTQYF
J: TRBJ2-1; length: 14; D: NA; size: few; V: TRBV10-2; DNA: TGCGCCAGCAACCGGGACAAGGCCTACAATGAGCAGTTCTTC; CDR3: CASNRDKAYNEQFF
J: TRBJ2-2; length: 14; D: TRBD1; size: few; V: TRBV10-3; DNA: TGTGCCATCAGGGGACAGCTGAACACCGGGGAGCTGTTTTTT; CDR3: CAIRGQLNTGELFF
J: TRBJ2-2; length: 15; D: NA; size: NA; V: TRBV12-3/TRBV12-4; DNA: TGTGCCAGCAGGCATAGGGGTATCGGCACCGGGGAGCTGTTTTTT; CDR3: CASRHRGIGTGELFF
J: TRBJ2-7; length: 14; D: NA; size: few; V: TRBV28; DNA: TGTGCCAGCAGTTTAGGGTTACCCTCCTACGAGCAGTACTTC; CDR3: CASSLGLPSYEQYF
J: TRBJ1-3; length: 13; D: NA; size: few; V: TRBV3-1; DNA: TGTGCCAGCAGCCCCCGGACGGACTACACCATATATTTT; CDR3: CASSPRTDYTIYF
J: TRBJ2-7; length: 16; D: TRBD2; size: NA; V: TRBV5-1; DNA: TGCGCCAGCAGCCCTGGAGGGACTAGCGTACCCTACGAGCAGTACTTC; CDR3: CASSPGGTSVPYEQYF
J: TRBJ2-7; length: 18; D: TRBD2; size: NA; V: TRBV7-2; DNA: TGTGCCAGCAGCTTAGCGCCGGGACTAGCTCCCTTCTCCTACGAGCAGTACTTC; CDR3: CASSLAPGLAPFSYEQYF
J: TRBJ2-2; length: 14; D: NA; size: NA; V: TRBV3-1; DNA: TGTGCCAGCAGCCAAGTGTATCGGACCGGGGAGCTGTTTTTT; CDR3: CASSQVYRTGELFF
J: TRBJ2-7; length: 16; D: TRBD2; size: few; V: TRBV27; DNA: TGTGCCAGCAGTTTACAGCTAGCGGGAGAGTCCTACGAGCAGTACTTC; CDR3: CASSLQLAGESYEQYF
J: TRBJ1-2; length: 13; D: NA; size: many; V: TRBV6-1; DNA: TGTGCCAGCAGTGAAAGGAATAACTATGGCTACACCTTC; CDR3: CASSERNNYGYTF
J: TRBJ2-7; length: 17; D: TRBD1; size: many; V: TRBV7-9; DNA: TGTGCCAGCAGCTTAGGCGGCTGGGGACAGGACTCCTACGAGCAGTACTTC; CDR3: CASSLGGWGQDSYEQYF
J: TRBJ1-1; length: 14; D: NA; size: NA; V: TRBV29-1; DNA: TGCAGCGTTGACCAGGGCCCCATGAACACTGAAGCTTTCTTT; CDR3: CSVDQGPMNTEAFF
J: TRBJ1-1; length: 15; D: NA; size: NA; V: TRBV6-5; DNA: TGTGCCAGCAGTTACTCGACACCTCTCTACACTGAAGCTTTCTTT; CDR3: CASSYSTPLYTEAFF
J: TRBJ2-2; length: 14; D: NA; size: many; V: TRBV18; DNA: TGTGCCAGCTCACCATCCAAGAGCACCGGGGAGCTGTTTTTT; CDR3: CASSPSKSTGELFF
J: TRBJ2-3; length: 14; D: NA; size: few; V: TRBV20-1; DNA: TGCAGTGCTAGATTATATAGCGGCACAGATACGCAGTATTTT; CDR3: CSARLYSGTDTQYF
J: TRBJ2-1; length: 16; D: NA; size: few; V: TRBV18; DNA: TGTGCCAGCTCACCTCTGTTGGGGGGCAGCGACAATGAGCAGTTCTTC; CDR3: CASSPLLGGSDNEQFF
J: TRBJ1-6; length: 18; D: TRBD1; size: NA; V: TRBV11-1; DNA: TGTGCCAGCAGCGCAAACACCGGGACAGGGGGCCTTAATTCACCCCTCCACTTT; CDR3: CASSANTGTGGLNSPLHF
J: TRBJ2-3; length: 16; D: NA; size: NA; V: TRBV7-9; DNA: TGTGCCAGCAGCAAATACAGGGCAATGAGCACAGATACGCAGTATTTT; CDR3: CASSKYRAMSTDTQYF
J: TRBJ2-5; length: 14; D: TRBD1; size: few; V: TRBV9; DNA: TGTGCCAGCAGCGGGGGACAGTCCAGATTGGCCCAGTACTTC; CDR3: CASSGGQSRLAQYF
J: TRBJ1-2; length: 14; D: TRBD1; size: NA; V: TRBV6-1; DNA: TGTGCCAGCAGAACCCCGACAGGGGCGGGAGGCTACACCTTC; CDR3: CASRTPTGAGGYTF
J: TRBJ2-5; length: 14; D: TRBD2; size: NA; V: TRBV19; DNA: TGTGCCAGTAGTATGACTAGCGGGATGGAGACCCAGTACTTC; CDR3: CASSMTSGMETQYF
J: TRBJ2-5; length: 15; D: TRBD2; size: NA; V: TRBV4-1; DNA: TGCGCCAGCAGCGGAGCCACTAGCGGAAAAGAGACCCAGTACTTC; CDR3: CASSGATSGKETQYF
J: TRBJ2-7; length: 14; D: TRBD1; size: NA; V: TRBV7-9; DNA: TGTGCCAGCAGCTTACAACAGGGGGCCTACGAGCAGTACTTC; CDR3: CASSLQQGAYEQYF
J: TRBJ1-1; length: 15; D: NA; size: once; V: TRBV20-1; DNA: TGCAGTGCTAGAGATCCTCGGGGGGGGAGGGCTGAAGCTTTCTTT; CDR3: CSARDPRGGRAEAFF
J: TRBJ1-6; length: 15; D: TRBD1; size: few; V: TRBV10-3; DNA: TGTGCCATCAGTGAGTCGAGAAGGGGGCAATCACCCCTCCACTTT; CDR3: CAISESRRGQSPLHF
J: TRBJ1-3; length: 15; D: NA; size: NA; V: TRBV2; DNA: TGTGCCAGCAGTGACCGGAGAGGGTCGGGAAACACCATATATTTT; CDR3: CASSDRRGSGNTIYF
J: TRBJ2-7; length: 13; D: TRBD1; size: NA; V: TRBV20-1; DNA: TGCAGTGCTGGGACAGGGGGCAGCGACGAGCAGTACTTC; CDR3: CSAGTGGSDEQYF
J: TRBJ2-7; length: 14; D: NA; size: few; V: TRBV27; DNA: TGTGCCAGCAGTTTTGGATCAGGGATCTACGAGCAGTACTTC; CDR3: CASSFGSGIYEQYF
J: TRBJ1-2; length: 12; D: NA; size: few; V: TRBV5-1; DNA: TGCGCCAGCAGCGCTATTGATGAAGGCTACACCTTC; CDR3: CASSAIDEGYTF